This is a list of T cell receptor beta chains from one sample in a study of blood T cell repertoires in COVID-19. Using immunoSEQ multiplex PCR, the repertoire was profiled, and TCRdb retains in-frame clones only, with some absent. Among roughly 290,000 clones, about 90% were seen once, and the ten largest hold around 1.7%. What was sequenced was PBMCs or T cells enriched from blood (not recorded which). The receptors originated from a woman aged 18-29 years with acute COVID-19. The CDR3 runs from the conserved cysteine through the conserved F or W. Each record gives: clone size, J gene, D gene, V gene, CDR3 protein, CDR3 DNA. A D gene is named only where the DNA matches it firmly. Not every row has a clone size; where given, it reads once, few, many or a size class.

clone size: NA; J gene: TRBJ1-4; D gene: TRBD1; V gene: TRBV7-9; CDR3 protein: CASSPPPLGQANEKLFF; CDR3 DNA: TGTGCCAGCAGCCCACCACCCTTGGGACAGGCTAATGAAAAACTGTTTTTT
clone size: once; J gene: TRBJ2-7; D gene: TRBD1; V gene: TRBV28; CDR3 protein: CASTRTGRLKEQYF; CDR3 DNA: TGTGCCAGCACCAGGACAGGGAGGTTGAAAGAGCAGTACTTC
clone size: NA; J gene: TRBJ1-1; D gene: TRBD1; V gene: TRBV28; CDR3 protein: CASRTGAGTEAFF; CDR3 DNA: TGTGCCAGCAGAACAGGGGCGGGCACTGAAGCTTTCTTT
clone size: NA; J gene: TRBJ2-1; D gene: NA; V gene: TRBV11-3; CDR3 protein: CASSLVGSGNNEQFF; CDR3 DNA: TGTGCCAGCAGCTTAGTAGGGTCAGGGAACAATGAGCAGTTCTTC
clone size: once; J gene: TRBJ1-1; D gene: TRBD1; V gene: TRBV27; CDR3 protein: CASSFQGAGTEAFF; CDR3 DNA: TGTGCCAGCAGTTTCCAGGGGGCAGGAACTGAAGCTTTCTTT
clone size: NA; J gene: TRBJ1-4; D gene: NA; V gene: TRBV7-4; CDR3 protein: CASSLWARGIATNEKLFF; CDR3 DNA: TGTGCCAGCAGCTTGTGGGCCAGGGGCATTGCAACTAATGAAAAACTGTTTTTT
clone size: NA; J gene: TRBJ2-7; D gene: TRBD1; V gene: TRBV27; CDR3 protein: CASSLRTGYEQYF; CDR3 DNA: TGTGCCAGCAGTCTGCGGACAGGGTACGAGCAGTACTTC
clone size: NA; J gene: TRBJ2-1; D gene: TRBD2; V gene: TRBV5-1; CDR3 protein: CASGYRDYETDEQFF; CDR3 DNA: TGCGCCAGCGGCTACCGGGACTACGAAACAGACGAGCAGTTCTTC
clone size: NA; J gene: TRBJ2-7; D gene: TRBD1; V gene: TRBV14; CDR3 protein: CASSQGRAGGRYEQYF; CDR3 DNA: TGTGCCAGCAGCCAAGGGCGGGCAGGGGGCCGGTACGAGCAGTACTTC
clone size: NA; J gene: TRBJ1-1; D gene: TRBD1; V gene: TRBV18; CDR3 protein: CASSPHPGQENTEAFF; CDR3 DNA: TGTGCCAGCTCACCTCACCCGGGACAGGAGAACACTGAAGCTTTCTTT
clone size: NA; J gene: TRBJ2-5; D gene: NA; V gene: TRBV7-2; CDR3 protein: CASSPRGQLSGQETQYF; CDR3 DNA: TGTGCCAGCAGCCCCCGTGGGCAGTTATCAGGTCAAGAGACCCAGTACTTC